Following are 26 T cell receptor beta chains from one sample sequenced in a study of T cells after yellow fever vaccination. TCRdb itself ran the 5' RACE reads through MiXCR, one entry per CDR3 protein. The table records about 370,000 distinct CDR3 sequences, more than 9% of them present only once. This sample comprised PBMCs, obtained on the day of the first yellow fever vaccination. The receptors were sampled from a man younger than 35 who received the YFV17D yellow fever vaccine.

The rearrangement links TRBV12-3 or TRBV12-4 to TRBJ2-3, with 11 bases identical to TRBD2. V shed 5 bases, J shed 1 base, and the junction held 2 bases outside the gene matches. The CDR3 loop spans 15 amino acids. CDR3 DNA: TGTGCCAGCAGTGCACTAGCGGGGGGCACAGATACGCAGTATTTT. Encoded protein: CASSALAGGTDTQYF.

The chain combines TRBV30 with TRBJ2-1; TRBD2 is a possible D gene (5 bases). Looked up from germline, CDR1 is GTSNPN and CDR2 is SVGIG (reference sequence). This CDR3 comprises 12 residues. V dropped 2 bases and J dropped 9 bases, with 11 bases sitting between them. This chain's CDR3 is CAWSPGTVEQFF. CDR3 nucleotide sequence: TGTGCCTGGAGTCCGGGAACAGTTGAGCAGTTCTTC.

This clonotype came up a few times. This chain connects TRBV12-3 or TRBV12-4 to TRBJ2-3; weak D call: TRBD2 (6 bases). V was clipped by 7 bases and J by 4 bases, with 15 bases between them. The CDR3 contains 14 residues. CDR3 residues: CASTPGVLPDTQYF. CDR3 coding DNA: TGTGCCAGCACCCCGGGGGTTCTCCCAGATACGCAGTATTTT.

As for this clonotype: One end of the junction is discordant with germline, which a read error may explain. The gene calls are TRBV7-9 and TRBJ2-5; no reliable D call. Germline V gene lookup returns CDR1 SEHNR and CDR2 FQNEAQ (reference sequence). The CDR3 runs to 15 residues. The CDR3 region is CASSLEYGGQENQYF. CDR3 sequence (DNA): TGTGCCAGCAGCTTAGAATACGGCGGTCAAGAGAACCAGTACTTC.

This clonotype was seen many times. This chain links TRBV5-1 with TRBJ1-1; D might be TRBD1 (6 bases). This CDR3 region has 14 residues. Germline V gene data show CDR1 as SGHRS and CDR2 as YFSETQ. With 3 bases removed from V and 1 base from J, the gap between germline ends came to 10 bases. CDR3 DNA sequence: TGCGCCAGCAGCTCCCAGGGGCAGAACACTGAAGCTTTCTTT. Translation gives CASSSQGQNTEAFF.

This clonotype was recorded a few times. The V gene is TRBV2, the J gene TRBJ2-3; unclear D gene. The CDR3 extends over 15 amino acids. CDR1 and CDR2 (germline): SNHLY, FYNNEI. V lost 3 bases, J lost 3 bases, and 13 bases lay in between. DNA for the CDR3: TGTGCCAGCAGTGAGCTAGTAGCTCGTACAGATACGCAGTATTTT. Its protein product is CASSELVARTDTQYF.

This clonotype turned up a few times. V is TRBV9 and J is TRBJ1-1, with D tentatively TRBD1 (5 bases). Germline CDR1 and CDR2: SGDLS and YYNGEE. Deletions cut 5 bases from V and 0 bases from J, with 8 bases between. There are 13 residues in the CDR3. Here the CDR3 reads CASSETVNTEAFF. The CDR3 bases are TGTGCCAGCAGTGAGACAGTGAACACTGAAGCTTTCTTT.

The gene calls are TRBV28 and TRBJ2-3, with D unclear. Trimming shortened V by 6 bases and J by 6 bases, and 7 bases separated the two germline ends. CDR3 length: 11 residues. Germline CDR1 reads MDHEN; CDR2 reads SYDVKM. The DNA of the CDR3 is TGTGCCAGCAGCCGGTGGGATACGCAGTATTTT. It encodes CASSRWDTQYF.

CDR3 amino acids: CASSRTGGNEQYV. CDR3 bases: TGTGCCAGTAGCCGGACAGGGGGCAACGAGCAGTACGTC. The J gene is TRBJ2-7, the V gene TRBV19, with 11 bases identical to TRBD1. The V segment lost 6 bases and the J segment 5 bases; nucleotides outside the gene matches: 3. The CDR3 length is 13 residues. Germline V gene lookup returns CDR1 LNHDA and CDR2 SQIVND (reference sequence).

The chain carries TRBV20-1 and TRBJ2-3; 9 bases fit TRBD1. Germline CDR1 DFQATT, CDR2 SNEGSKA (reference sequence). The CDR3 has 12 residues. CDR3 DNA sequence: TGCAGAGTGGACAGGGGAAGAGATACGCAGTATTTT. Protein sequence: CRVDRGRDTQYF.

This clonotype was detected a few times. This chain links TRBV5-5 with TRBJ2-5; a weak D match, TRBD1 (6 bases). This CDR3 contains 16 residues. The V end lost 0 bases, the J end lost 2 bases, and 14 bases lay between the germline ends. Germline CDR1 and CDR2: SGHKS and YYEKEE (reference sequence). CDR3 nucleotide sequence: TGTGCCAGCAGCTTGGTTACAGGGAACGAACAAGAGACCCAGTACTTC. Its translation is CASSLVTGNEQETQYF.

This chain uses TRBV5-1 with TRBJ2-3; unclear D gene. Germline lookup yields CDR1 SGHRS and CDR2 YFSETQ. V gave up 7 bases and J gave up 3 bases, with 24 bases separating them. The CDR3 extends over 17 amino acids. In DNA, the CDR3 is TGCGCCAGCCTCGAGCTGCCCGCCTCCGTTCGGACAGATACGCAGTATTTT. This translates into CASLELPASVRTDTQYF.

This clonotype has a handful of counts. This chain joins TRBV12-3 or TRBV12-4 and TRBJ1-5, with a weak D call TRBD1 (6 bases). Trimming removed 8 bases from V and 7 bases from J, with 15 bases in between. The CDR3 length is 13 residues. This chain's CDR3 is CASGDTRGQPQHF. The CDR3 DNA reads as TGTGCCAGCGGGGACACCCGAGGCCAGCCCCAGCATTTT.

This clonotype was recorded a few times. V and J are TRBV5-4 and TRBJ1-2; D is ambiguous. The germline V gene has CDR1 SGHNT and CDR2 YYREEE (reference sequence). This CDR3 is built from 12 residues. Deletions cut 3 bases from V and 6 bases from J, with 9 bases between. The CDR3 is CASSSPLDGYTF. The CDR3 nucleotides are TGTGCCAGCAGCTCCCCGTTGGATGGCTACACCTTC.

The table lists this clonotype with a count of one. The chain uses TRBV19 and TRBJ2-1; a weak D match, TRBD2 (6 bases). CDR1 LNHDA and CDR2 SQIVND come from the germline V gene (reference sequence). The germline V and J ends were trimmed by 0 bases and 4 bases, with 13 bases remaining between them. The CDR3 is made up of 16 amino acids. The CDR3 DNA reads TGTGCCAGTAGTATAGATGGCCTAGCGAGGTACAATGAGCAGTTCTTC. Translating it yields CASSIDGLARYNEQFF.

This clonotype was counted a few times. The chain carries TRBV7-8 and TRBJ2-1, with D hard to call. Germline V CDR1 and CDR2: SGHVS, FQNEAQ. CDR3 size: 11 residues. The V gene lost 3 bases and the J gene lost 5 bases, with 2 bases spanning the gap. The CDR3 here is CASSFDNEQFF. The CDR3 DNA reads as TGTGCCAGCAGCTTCGACAATGAGCAGTTCTTC.

This clonotype was counted only a few times. The chain couples TRBV28 to TRBJ2-1; TRBD2 agrees at 8 bases. Per germline, CDR1 MDHEN and CDR2 SYDVKM. The V gene end was trimmed by 5 bases and the J gene end by 4 bases; junction bases not matched to a gene: 7. The CDR3 loop spans 15 amino acids. The CDR3 sequence: CASSLGGAGYNEQFF. The CDR3, as DNA: TGTGCCAGCAGTCTCGGGGGGGCCGGGTACAATGAGCAGTTCTTC.

This clonotype was detected only a few times. The J gene is TRBJ2-2, the V gene TRBV9; TRBD1 is a possible D gene (5 bases). The V end lost 3 bases, the J end lost 3 bases, and 15 bases lay between the germline ends. The V gene's germline CDR1 is SGDLS and CDR2 YYNGEE. CDR3 length equals 16 residues. The CDR3 loop is CASSAPIGRDTGELFF. The CDR3 coding sequence is TGTGCCAGCAGCGCACCAATAGGCAGGGACACCGGGGAGCTGTTTTTT.

The rearrangement joins TRBV29-1 to TRBJ1-2; D not certain. The CDR3 is made up of 11 amino acids. V was shortened by 3 bases and J by 4 bases, with 6 bases between the two germline ends. Germline CDR1 is SQVTM and CDR2 is ANQGSEA. The CDR3 is CSVDGFYGYTF. For the CDR3, the DNA is TGCAGCGTTGACGGTTTCTATGGCTACACCTTC.

The chain uses TRBV12-3 or TRBV12-4 and TRBJ2-1; 14 nucleotides align to TRBD2. The CDR3 loop spans 15 amino acids. With V trimmed by 5 bases and J by 8 bases, 5 bases remained unmatched. CDR3 bases: TGTGCCAGCAGTCCAGGGACTAGCGGGGGCTATGAGCAGTTCTTC. Protein product: CASSPGTSGGYEQFF.

Note on this clonotype: The CDR3 ends on some other residue instead of the conserved phenylalanine or tryptophan, so this is likely a read error. Because the CDR3's place on the DNA is in doubt, the DNA is left out and the CDR3 is given as listed by TCRdb. The CDR3 spells CASSLQDRVL. V is TRBV5-1 and J is TRBJ2-5; TRBD1 is taken as the D call from the table, unchecked against the DNA. The CDR3 adds up to 10 amino acids, both ends counted. Germline values: CDR1 SGHRS, CDR2 YFSETQ.

This clonotype was recorded only once. The V and J genes are TRBV28 and TRBJ1-5; D gene uncertain. The CDR3 has 14 residues. Trimming took off 2 bases at V and 6 bases at J, with 11 bases between the two ends. The germline CDR1 and CDR2 sequences are MDHEN and SYDVKM. DNA of the CDR3: TGTGCCAGCAGTTTACAAGCTGAGGTTCAGCCCCAGCATTTT. Its translation is CASSLQAEVQPQHF.

The J gene is TRBJ2-1, the V gene TRBV10-3; D is perhaps TRBD1 (6 bases). Looked up from germline, CDR1 is ENHRY and CDR2 is SYGVKD. V shed 2 bases and J shed 4 bases, with 18 bases lying between them. The CDR3 runs to 17 residues. CDR3 in DNA: TGTGCCATCAGTGAGACCCACAGGGACCGAGATTACAATGAGCAGTTCTTC. Its translation: CAISETHRDRDYNEQFF.

A note on this clonotype: Compared with germline, one end of the junction differs, possibly owing to a read error. V is TRBV4-1 and J is TRBJ1-1, with a tentative D call TRBD1 (5 bases). This CDR3 is built from 15 residues. Germline V gene data show CDR1 as MGHRA and CDR2 as YSYEKL. Here the CDR3 DNA reads TGCGCCAGCAGCCAAGGAAGGGGCGGGTACACTGAAGATTTCTTT. This translates into CASSQGRGGYTEDFF.

This clonotype has just a few counts. This rearrangement joins TRBV5-1 to TRBJ2-7, with 9 bases lining up with TRBD1. The CDR3 length is 14 residues. Germline assignment: CDR1 SGHRS and CDR2 YFSETQ. The J segment lost 7 bases and the V segment lost 4 bases, leaving 9 bases of the junction unmatched. DNA of the CDR3: TGCGCCAGCAGCCCCGAGGGGACAGGGTTTGAGCAGTACTTC. Protein sequence: CASSPEGTGFEQYF. The whole variable domain, remainder taken from reference TRBV5-1 and TRBJ2-7, is KAGVTQTPRYLIKTRGQQVTLSCSPISGHRSVSWYQQTPGQGLQFLFEYFSETQRNKGNFPGRFSGRQFSNSRSEMNVSTLELGDSALYLCASSPEGTGFEQYFGPGTRLTVT.

There are many counts of this clonotype. The chain joins TRBV5-6 to TRBJ1-1; 9 bases map to TRBD1. Looked up from germline, CDR1 is SGHDT and CDR2 is YYEEEE. The CDR3 length is 14 residues. V trimming: 0 bases; J trimming: 8 bases; junction bases outside the gene matches: 5. The CDR3 loop reads CASSLVGTGKEAFF. CDR3 nucleotide sequence: TGTGCCAGCAGCTTGGTCGGGACAGGGAAAGAAGCTTTCTTT.